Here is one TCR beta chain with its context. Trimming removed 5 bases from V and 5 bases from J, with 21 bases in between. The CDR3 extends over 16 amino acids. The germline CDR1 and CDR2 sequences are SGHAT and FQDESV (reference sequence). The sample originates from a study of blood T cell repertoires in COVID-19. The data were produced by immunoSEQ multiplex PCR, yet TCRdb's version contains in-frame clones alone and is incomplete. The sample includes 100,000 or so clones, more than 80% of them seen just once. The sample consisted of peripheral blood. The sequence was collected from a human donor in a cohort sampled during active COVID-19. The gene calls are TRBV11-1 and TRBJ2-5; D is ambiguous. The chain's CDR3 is CASSRNQLQPGETQYF. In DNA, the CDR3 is TGTGCCAGCAGCCGGAATCAGCTACAGCCTGGGGAGACCCAGTACTTC.